This is a list of T cell receptor beta chains from one sample in a study of blood T cells in healthy people across ages. Using its own MiXCR run on the 5' RACE reads, TCRdb lists one record per CDR3 protein. The table has roughly 700,000 distinct CDR3 sequences, 49% seen once; the top ten hold about a third. Source material: blood. These receptors were obtained from a woman aged 55-69 years in good health. CDR3s include the opening cysteine and the closing phenylalanine or tryptophan. D genes are given only for firm matches. Part of the rows lack a size; the others show once, few, many or a class for expanded clones.

d_call	j_call	v_call	clone_size	cdr3_nt	cdr3_aa
TRBD2	TRBJ2-1	TRBV7-2	few	TGTGCCAGCAGCCACCCTGGACTAGCGGGAGGAGGATCCTACAATGAGCAGTTCTTC	CASSHPGLAGGGSYNEQFF
.	TRBJ1-2	TRBV4-3	.	TGCGCCAGCAGCCAAGATGACAGCGGGAGCTATGGCTACACCTTC	CASSQDDSGSYGYTF
TRBD2	TRBJ2-3	TRBV11-1	.	TGTGCCAGCAGCTTTGCGGGAGGCGCCGGTACGCAGTATTTT	CASSFAGGAGTQYF
TRBD1	TRBJ2-4	TRBV7-2	few	TGTGCCAGCAGAAAGGACAGGGCAGAGCAGTACTTC	CASRKDRAEQYF
TRBD1	TRBJ2-1	TRBV24-1	few	TGTGCCACCAGTGATGTGGGACAGTACAATGAGCAGTTCTTC	CATSDVGQYNEQFF
TRBD1	TRBJ1-2	TRBV7-6	few	TGTGCCAGCAGCTCCCCGGGGACAGGGAACTATGGCTACACCTTC	CASSSPGTGNYGYTF
.	TRBJ1-2	TRBV6-6	.	TGTGCCAGCAGTACCACACCGCACGCGGGCTACACCTTC	CASSTTPHAGYTF
TRBD1	TRBJ1-2	TRBV5-1	few	TGCGCCAGCAGCTTGTCGACAGGGGATGGCTACACCTTC	CASSLSTGDGYTF
.	TRBJ2-3	TRBV29-1	.	TGCAGCGTTGAAATCTCCTACACAGATACGCAGTATTTT	CSVEISYTDTQYF
.	TRBJ1-2	TRBV6-6	.	TGTGCCACCATAAAGATGGGGGAGGGCTATGGCTACACCTTC	CATIKMGEGYGYTF
.	TRBJ2-5	TRBV6-6	.	TGTGCCAGCTCACCTGGGGCAGGCCAAGAGACCCAGTACTTC	CASSPGAGQETQYF
.	TRBJ2-7	TRBV7-3	.	TGTGCCAGCAGCTTAATCGTGGGAGGGGGGTACAATGAGCAGTACTTC	CASSLIVGGGYNEQYF
.	TRBJ2-1	TRBV11-2	.	TGTGCCAGCGCCAAGGGGCGGGCTTCCTACAATGAGCAGTTCTTC	CASAKGRASYNEQFF
TRBD1	TRBJ2-7	TRBV6-2/TRBV6-3	few	TGTGCCAGCAGTCACCCGACAGGGGACCCCTACGAGCAGTACTTC	CASSHPTGDPYEQYF
.	TRBJ2-4	TRBV20-1	.	TGCAGTGCTAGATTTAGCTGGGACATTCAGTACTTC	CSARFSWDIQYF
.	TRBJ2-1	TRBV20-1	few	TGCAGTGCAAACAGGCCCGTATCCTACAATGAGCAGTTCTTC	CSANRPVSYNEQFF
.	TRBJ1-1	TRBV7-2	.	TGTGCCAGCGGAAGGGGAGTAAACACTGAAGCTTTCTTT	CASGRGVNTEAFF
TRBD1	TRBJ2-2	TRBV7-3	.	TGTGCCAGCAGCCCCGGCAGGGGGCGAACCGGGGAGCTGTTTTTT	CASSPGRGRTGELFF